The source of this T cell receptor beta chain is a study of early T cells in non-severe SARS-CoV-2 infection. Germline CDR1 SQVTM, CDR2 ANQGSEA. The CDR3 runs 14 residues. Trimming removed 4 bases from V and 7 bases from J; junction bases left unmatched: 11. Only a few counts were recorded for this clonotype. TCRdb analysed the 5' RACE reads with MiXCR anew, one entry per CDR3 protein. The sample records about 77,000 distinct CDR3 sequences, about a sixth being singletons. Input material: whole blood. The chain uses TRBV29-1 and TRBJ1-2, with 8 nucleotides matching TRBD1. The receptor's source is an adult who was a healthcare worker with PCR-confirmed SARS-CoV-2 infection or an uninfected control (not recorded which). The CDR3 sequence is CSVVSIQGAFGYTF. The CDR3 bases are TGCAGCGTTGTCAGTATCCAGGGGGCATTTGGCTACACCTTC.